The clone carrying this TCR beta chain was found a few times. Its target is unknown. The record originates from a study of blood T cells in healthy people across ages. Overall study findings and caveats: With naive T cell percentage, TCR beta diversity showed a strong correlation. TCR beta diversity, measured per million T cells, fell in a roughly linear way with age. It was not possible, with unsorted PBMCs, to conclusively compare naive and antigen-experienced cells.

For the second PCR, which ran for about 7 to 11 cycles, a sample-barcoded 5' primer and a J-beta primer mix were used. Each cDNA molecule received a tag from a template-switch adaptor that had 12 random nucleotides. TCRdb reprocessed the 5' RACE reads via MiXCR and lists one record per CDR3 protein. Here the sample spans over a million distinct CDR3 sequences, roughly 40% being singletons. Trimming removed 0 bases at V and 5 bases at J, with 16 bases between. Germline assignment: CDR1 SGHKS and CDR2 YYEKEE (reference sequence). CDR3 length equals 16 residues. The receptor comes from a woman aged 18-29 years in good health. Sample: blood. The gene calls are TRBV5-5 and TRBJ2-3; D perhaps matches TRBD1 (6 bases). The CDR3 is CASSLGPRNRVDTQYF. Here the CDR3 DNA reads TGTGCCAGCAGCTTGGGGCCCAGGAACAGGGTAGATACGCAGTATTTT.